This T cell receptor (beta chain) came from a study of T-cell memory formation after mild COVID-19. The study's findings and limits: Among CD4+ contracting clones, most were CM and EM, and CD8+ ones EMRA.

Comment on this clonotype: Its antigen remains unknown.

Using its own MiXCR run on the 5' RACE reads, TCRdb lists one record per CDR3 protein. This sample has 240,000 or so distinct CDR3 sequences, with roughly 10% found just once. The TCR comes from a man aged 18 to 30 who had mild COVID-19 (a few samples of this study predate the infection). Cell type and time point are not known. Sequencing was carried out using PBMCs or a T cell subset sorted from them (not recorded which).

CDR3 nucleotides: TGCGCCAGCAGCCAAGATGCGCTCCGGGGGGCTAGCGCAGATACGCAGTATTTT. As protein: CASSQDALRGASADTQYF. This chain connects TRBV4-3 to TRBJ2-3, with D possibly TRBD2 on 7 matching bases. The V gene lost 0 bases and the J gene lost 4 bases, with 20 bases spanning the gap. Looked up from germline, CDR1 is LGHNA and CDR2 is YSLEER. The CDR3 sequence is 18 residues long.